This passage covers 23 T cell receptor beta chains from one sample sequenced in a study of control samples from healthy donors and cancer patients. Measured with immunoSEQ multiplex PCR; TCRdb has only the in-frame clones, and not every one. This table has over 85,000 clones, roughly 90% appearing once. What was sequenced was PBMCs. The receptors were sampled from a woman aged 55 to 70 with lung cancer.

The chain recombines TRBV6-5 with TRBJ2-2, with TRBD1 matching over 7 bases. After removal of 5 bases from V and 0 bases from J, the junction contained 3 bases not matched to a gene. Germline lookup yields CDR1 MNHEY and CDR2 SVGAGI. This CDR3 region has 15 residues. This CDR3 is CASSRQGANTGELFF. In DNA form, the CDR3 reads TGTGCCAGCAGTCGCCAGGGGGCGAACACCGGGGAGCTGTTTTTT.

In its sample, this clone was seen a few times. CDR3 DNA: TGTGCCAGTATCGAGGAGAGGGGCCGGGGGAAGGCCGGGGAGCTGTTTTTT. The encoded protein is CASIEERGRGKAGELFF. The V gene is TRBV19, the J gene TRBJ2-2, with D tentatively TRBD2 (6 bases). The CDR3 has 17 residues. From germline, CDR1 is LNHDA and CDR2 SQIVND (reference sequence). Trimming took 7 bases from V and 6 from J, leaving 24 bases between them.

The chain uses TRBV23-1 and TRBJ2-2, with a weak D call TRBD1 (6 bases). TRBV23-1 falls under the ORF class, with uncertain function. The ends were cut back, 11 bases at V and 0 bases at J, with 13 bases in the middle. The CDR3 is made up of 14 amino acids. The CDR3 bases are TGCGCCGACAACAGGGAGACGAACACCGGGGAGCTGTTTTTT. Amino acids: CADNRETNTGELFF.

The genes are TRBV5-5 and TRBJ1-2; D unclear. V shed 0 bases and J shed 0 bases, with 9 bases lying between them. CDR3 length: 15 residues. Germline CDR1 SGHKS, CDR2 YYEKEE (reference sequence). Here the CDR3 DNA reads TGTGCCAGCAGCTTGGCCTTAAGCACTAACTATGGCTACACCTTC. Amino acids: CASSLALSTNYGYTF. Variable domain in full (rest from reference TRBV5-5 and TRBJ1-2): DAGVTQSPTHLIKTRGQQVTLRCSPISGHKSVSWYQQVLGQGPQFIFQYYEKEERGRGNFPDRFSARQFPNYSSELNVNALLLGDSALYLCASSLALSTNYGYTFGSGTRLTVV.

The V gene is TRBV19, the J gene TRBJ1-4; TRBD1 aligns across 7 bases. J gave up 8 bases and V 2 bases, and 5 bases lay outside the gene matches. Germline assignment: CDR1 LNHDA and CDR2 SQIVND (reference sequence). The CDR3 is 14 amino acids. CDR3 nucleotide sequence: TGTGCCAGTAGTATAAGACAGGGAAAAGAAAAACTGTTTTTT. This codes for CASSIRQGKEKLFF.

V usage is TRBV19 and J usage is TRBJ2-2; 12 nucleotides align to TRBD2. Germline V gives CDR1 LNHDA, CDR2 SQIVND (reference sequence). The CDR3 length is 16 residues. V trimming: 9 bases; J trimming: 4 bases; junction bases outside the gene matches: 9. The CDR3 DNA follows: TGTGCCAGCCGACTAGCGGGAGATCGGATCACCGGGGAGCTGTTTTTT. Its translation: CASRLAGDRITGELFF.

This chain connects TRBV12-5 to TRBJ2-5, with D unresolved. V lost 5 bases and J lost 2, with 12 bases in between. The CDR3 is 14 residues long. The germline V gene encodes CDR1 LGHNT and CDR2 FRNRAP. The CDR3 spells CASGPAGPQETQYF. The CDR3 DNA reads TGTGCTAGTGGTCCCGCCGGGCCTCAAGAGACCCAGTACTTC.

V gene TRBV11-3 combines with J gene TRBJ1-2; D uncertain. The CDR3 extends over 13 amino acids. From germline, CDR1 is SGHNT and CDR2 YENEEA. V lost 5 bases to trimming and J lost 6 bases, with 13 bases between them. For the CDR3, the DNA is TGTGCCAGCAGCCCCCCTGGTGCCCATGGCTACACCTTC. This sequence encodes CASSPPGAHGYTF.

CDR3 bases: TGTGCCAGCAGCCAAGGCAGGGCTCGTAATGAAAAACTGTTTTTT. It encodes CASSQGRARNEKLFF. The rearrangement joins TRBV3-1 (or the pseudogene TRBV3-2) to TRBJ1-4; D perhaps matches TRBD1 (5 bases). Trimming took 1 base from V and 4 from J, leaving 10 bases between them. This CDR3 region has 15 residues. Germline V gives CDR1 LGHDT, CDR2 YNNKEL (reference sequence).

The J gene is TRBJ1-1, the V gene TRBV30; D is unclear. This CDR3 is built from 12 residues. With 5 bases removed from V and 1 base from J, the gap between germline ends came to 8 bases. Germline values: CDR1 GTSNPN, CDR2 SVGIG (reference sequence). CDR3 DNA sequence: TGTGCCTGGTTGAGTAGGAACACTGAAGCTTTCTTT. Amino acids: CAWLSRNTEAFF.

The V and J genes are TRBV12-3 or TRBV12-4 and TRBJ1-1; 9 nucleotides match TRBD1. Germline trimming cut 7 bases from V and 4 bases from J; bases unmatched to any gene: 4. This CDR3 spans 13 amino acids. The CDR3 DNA is TGTGCCAGCATCGTGACAGGGGGCACTGAAGCTTTCTTT. It specifies CASIVTGGTEAFF.

The chain links TRBV6-5 to TRBJ1-4, with D maybe TRBD1 (5 bases). Between the trimmed V and J ends, which lost 4 bases and 3 bases, there was a span of 12 bases. CDR3 size: 15 residues. Germline-derived CDR1 and CDR2 are MNHEY and SVGAGI. CDR3 nucleotide sequence: TGTGCCAGCAGTTCCATGACAGCGGCTAATGAAAAACTGTTTTTT. It codes for CASSSMTAANEKLFF.

This sequence joins TRBV6-5 and TRBJ2-1, with TRBD2 matching 7 bases. With 2 bases clipped from V and 8 bases from J, the junction kept 9 bases outside the gene matches. CDR1 MNHEY and CDR2 SVGAGI come from the germline V gene. This CDR3 has 15 residues. The CDR3 reads CASSYERGPAHEQFF. The CDR3 DNA reads as TGTGCCAGCAGTTACGAGCGGGGCCCCGCCCATGAGCAGTTCTTC.

V gene TRBV5-1 combines with J gene TRBJ2-2; 8 nucleotides line up with TRBD1. This CDR3 comprises 13 residues. The germline V gene has CDR1 SGHRS and CDR2 YFSETQ. The trim removed 7 bases at V and 2 bases at J, leaving 1 base unmatched. CDR3 bases: TGCGCCAGCCAGGGGGCTAACACCGGGGAGCTGTTTTTT. This translates into CASQGANTGELFF.

The chain couples TRBV24-1 to TRBJ2-2; 8 bases match TRBD1. The V gene's germline CDR1 is KGHDR and CDR2 SFDVKD. The V segment lost 3 bases and the J segment 0 bases; nucleotides outside the gene matches: 8. This CDR3 is 18 amino acids long. The CDR3 protein is CATSDLRGQGTNTGELFF. The CDR3 DNA follows: TGTGCCACCAGTGATCTCCGCGGACAGGGAACGAACACCGGGGAGCTGTTTTTT.

The CDR3 region is CASSRLDRDDNEQFF. The CDR3 nucleotides read TGTGCCAGCAGCCGATTGGACAGGGATGACAATGAGCAGTTCTTC. The V gene is TRBV5-6, the J gene TRBJ2-1; 8 positions agree with TRBD1. The junction had 8 bases not matched to a gene; V was cut back by 4 bases and J by 5 bases. Germline values: CDR1 SGHDT, CDR2 YYEEEE. The CDR3 runs 15 residues.

The chain joins TRBV5-1 to TRBJ2-2; 10 nucleotides agree with TRBD1. The CDR3 runs 16 residues. Germline V gene lookup returns CDR1 SGHRS and CDR2 YFSETQ. With 0 bases clipped from V and 6 bases from J, the junction kept 5 bases outside the gene matches. CDR3 sequence reads: CASSLDGTGVAGELFF. The CDR3, as DNA: TGCGCCAGCAGCTTGGATGGGACAGGGGTCGCCGGGGAGCTGTTTTTT.

The chain couples TRBV19 to TRBJ1-4; D unresolved. The V end was cut by 3 bases, the J end by 0 bases, with 8 bases between. There are 15 residues in the CDR3. CDR1 is LNHDA, CDR2 SQIVND, per germline (reference sequence). CDR3 nucleotides: TGTGCCAGTAGTATGCCGGAGTCAACTAATGAAAAACTGTTTTTT. Its translation: CASSMPESTNEKLFF.

The rearrangement links TRBV7-6 to TRBJ2-7; tentative D call: TRBD2 (5 bases). V was cut by 5 bases and J by 6 bases, with 20 bases left in between. The CDR3 runs 15 residues. Germline V CDR1 and CDR2: SGHVS, FNYEAQ. The CDR3 DNA reads TGTGCCAGCAGCGCAGTCTCTGGGAGCTTCGGCGAGCAGTACTTC. Translating gives CASSAVSGSFGEQYF. Full variable domain (rest looked up from reference TRBV7-6 and TRBJ2-7): GAGVSQSPRYKVTKRGQDVALRCDPISGHVSLYWYRQALGQGPEFLTYFNYEAQQDKSGLPNDRFSAERPEGSISTLTIQRTEQRDSAMYRCASSAVSGSFGEQYFGPGTRLTVT.

The CDR3 sequence is CASSIENRATFYGYTF. In DNA, the CDR3 is TGTGCCAGTAGTATAGAGAACAGGGCAACCTTCTATGGCTACACCTTC. The chain couples TRBV19 to TRBJ1-2; possible D gene TRBD1, 6 bases. V was trimmed by 0 bases and J by 4 bases, leaving 15 bases between them. Germline loops: CDR1 LNHDA, CDR2 SQIVND (reference sequence). The CDR3 loop spans 16 amino acids.

The chain combines TRBV19 with TRBJ2-3; 13 bases are shared with TRBD2. The CDR3 has 16 amino acids. Germline V gene sequence: CDR1 LNHDA, CDR2 SQIVND (reference sequence). V shed 5 bases, J shed 4 bases, and the junction held 6 bases outside the gene matches. The CDR3 nucleotides read TGTGCCAGTAGTTATGGACTAGCGGGGGTAGCAGATACGCAGTATTTT. Translating gives CASSYGLAGVADTQYF.

The count of this clone is one. The rearrangement links TRBV6-5 to TRBJ1-2; D unclear. The CDR3 covers 14 residues. The germline gives CDR1 MNHEY, CDR2 SVGAGI. V dropped 6 bases and J dropped 3 bases, with 14 bases sitting between them. As DNA, the CDR3 is TGTGCCAGCAGCAAGCAGGAGTCCCACTATGGCTACACCTTC. Translation gives CASSKQESHYGYTF.

The V call is TRBV6-6, the J call TRBJ1-1; 7 bases line up with TRBD1. Germline CDR1 and CDR2: MNHNY and SVGAGI (reference sequence). The CDR3 covers 13 residues. The trim removed 2 bases at V and 6 bases at J, leaving 3 bases unmatched. The CDR3 spells CASSYGTAAEAFF. As DNA, the CDR3 is TGTGCCAGCAGTTACGGGACAGCTGCTGAAGCTTTCTTT.